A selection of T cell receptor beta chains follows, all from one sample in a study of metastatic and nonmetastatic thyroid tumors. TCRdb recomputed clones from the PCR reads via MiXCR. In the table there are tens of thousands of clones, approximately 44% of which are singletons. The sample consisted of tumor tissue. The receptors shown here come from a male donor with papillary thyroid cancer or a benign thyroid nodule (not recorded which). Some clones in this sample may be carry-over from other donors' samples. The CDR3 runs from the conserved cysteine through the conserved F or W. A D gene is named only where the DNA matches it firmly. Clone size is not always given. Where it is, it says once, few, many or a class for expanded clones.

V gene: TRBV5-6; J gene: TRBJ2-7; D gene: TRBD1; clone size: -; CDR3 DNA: TGTGCCAGCAGCTTCCGGGAAGGGGACAGCCTTACGAAGAATCAGCAGTACTTC; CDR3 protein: CASSFREGDSLTKNQQYF
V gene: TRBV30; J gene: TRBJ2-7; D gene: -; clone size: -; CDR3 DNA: TGTGCCTGGAGTGTACGACTGGGGGCCTACGAGCAGTACTTC; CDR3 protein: CAWSVRLGAYEQYF
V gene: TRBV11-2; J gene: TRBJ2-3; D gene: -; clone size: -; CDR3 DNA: TGTGCCAGCAGCGAGGGGAAGGGCCGAGTCGTAACAGATACGCAGTATTTT; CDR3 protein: CASSEGKGRVVTDTQYF
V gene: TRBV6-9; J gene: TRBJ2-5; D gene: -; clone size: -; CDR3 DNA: TGTGCCAGCAGTTACGCCGGGTCCCAGTACTTC; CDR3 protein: CASSYAGSQYF
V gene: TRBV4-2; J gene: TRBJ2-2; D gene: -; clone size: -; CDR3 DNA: TGTGCCAGCGGCCGAGCCCGGTCCGGAGCCCGCGGTCTGGGCACCGGGGAGCTGTTTTTT; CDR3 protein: CASGRARSGARGLGTGELFF
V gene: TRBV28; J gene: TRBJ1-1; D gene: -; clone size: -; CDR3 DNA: TGTGCCAGCCTAGGGACACAGAACACTGAAGCTTTCTTT; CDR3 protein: CASLGTQNTEAFF
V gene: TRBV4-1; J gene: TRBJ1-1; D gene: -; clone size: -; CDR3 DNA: TGCGCCAGCAGCCAAGGAGAACTGGATGAAGCTTTCTTT; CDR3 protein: CASSQGELDEAFF
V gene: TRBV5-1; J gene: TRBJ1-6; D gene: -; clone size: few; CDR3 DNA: TGCGCCAGCAGCTTGGAGAATTCACCCCTCCACTTT; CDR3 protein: CASSLENSPLHF
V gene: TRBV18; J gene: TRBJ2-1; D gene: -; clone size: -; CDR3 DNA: TGTGCCAGCTCTCATGACAGGTCCTTTGTCAATGAGCAGTTCTTC; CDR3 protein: CASSHDRSFVNEQFF
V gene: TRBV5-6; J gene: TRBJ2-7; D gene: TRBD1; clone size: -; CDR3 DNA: TGTGCCAGCAGCCCCGGGACAGGGGATCGCGAGCAGTACTTC; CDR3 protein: CASSPGTGDREQYF
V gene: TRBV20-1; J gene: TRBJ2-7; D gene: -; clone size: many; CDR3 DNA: TGCAGTGCTAGAGACCACGGACGGAGAGAGCCCGTGTCCTACGAGCAGTACTTC; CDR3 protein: CSARDHGRREPVSYEQYF
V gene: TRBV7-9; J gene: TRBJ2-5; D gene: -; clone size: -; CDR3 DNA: TGTGCCAGCAGCTTTACAGGGACCCAAGAGACCCAGTACTTC; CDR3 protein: CASSFTGTQETQYF
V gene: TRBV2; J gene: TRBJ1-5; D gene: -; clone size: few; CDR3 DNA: TGTGCCAGCAGGAGGGGGACGGGAAGGGATCAGCCCCAGCATTTT; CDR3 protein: CASRRGTGRDQPQHF
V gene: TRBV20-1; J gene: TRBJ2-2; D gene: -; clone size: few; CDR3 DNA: TGCAGTGCTCCGGAAGTAAGGTCCACCGGGGAGCTGTTTTTT; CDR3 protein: CSAPEVRSTGELFF
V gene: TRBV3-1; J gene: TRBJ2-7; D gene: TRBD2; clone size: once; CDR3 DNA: TGTGCCAGCAGCCAATCGGGCGGGAGTCAGTCCTACGAGCAGTACTTC; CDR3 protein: CASSQSGGSQSYEQYF
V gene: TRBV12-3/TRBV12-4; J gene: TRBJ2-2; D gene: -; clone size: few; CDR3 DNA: TGTGCCAGCAGTACGCCGGGACACGGTAAAGCCGGGGAGCTGTTTTTT; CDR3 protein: CASSTPGHGKAGELFF
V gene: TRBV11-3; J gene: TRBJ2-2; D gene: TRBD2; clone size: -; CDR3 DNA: TGTGCCAGCAGCCGGGGGAGGGCCACCGGGGAGCTGTTTTTT; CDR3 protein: CASSRGRATGELFF
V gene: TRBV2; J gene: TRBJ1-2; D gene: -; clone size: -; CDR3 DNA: TGTGCCAGCAGCGGGGACACTAACTATGGCTACACCTTC; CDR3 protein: CASSGDTNYGYTF
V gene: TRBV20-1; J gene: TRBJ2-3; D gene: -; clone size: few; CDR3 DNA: TGCAGTGCTAGAGTTCGGGGTCTGAATACGCAGTATTTT; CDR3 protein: CSARVRGLNTQYF
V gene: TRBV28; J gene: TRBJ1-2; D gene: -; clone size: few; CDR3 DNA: TGTGCCAGCAGTTTAACAGGGCACTATGGCTACACCTTC; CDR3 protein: CASSLTGHYGYTF
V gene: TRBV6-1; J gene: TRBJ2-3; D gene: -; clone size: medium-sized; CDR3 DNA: TGTGCCAGCAAGACCCCGGCCTCCACACATATAAATACGCAGTATTTT; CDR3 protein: CASKTPASTHINTQYF
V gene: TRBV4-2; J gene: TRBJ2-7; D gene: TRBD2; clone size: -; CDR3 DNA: TGTGCCAGCAGCCAAACTAGCGGGAGCTCCTACGAGCAGTACTTC; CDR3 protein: CASSQTSGSSYEQYF
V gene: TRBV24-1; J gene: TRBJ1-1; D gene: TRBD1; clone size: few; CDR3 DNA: TGTGCCACCAGTGATTTGCCAGGGGGTAGGGCTTTCTTT; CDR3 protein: CATSDLPGGRAFF
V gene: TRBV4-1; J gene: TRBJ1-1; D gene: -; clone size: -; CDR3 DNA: TGCGCCAGCAGCCGCACGTATCTGGGGGCGAACACTGAAGCTTTCTTT; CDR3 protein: CASSRTYLGANTEAFF
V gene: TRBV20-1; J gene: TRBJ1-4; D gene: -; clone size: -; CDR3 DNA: TGCAGTGCTAGAGATCCCAGCTCCAGGGACACCAATGAAAAACTGTTTTTT; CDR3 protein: CSARDPSSRDTNEKLFF
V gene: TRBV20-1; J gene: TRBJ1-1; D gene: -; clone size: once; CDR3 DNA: TGCAGTGCTAGAGTTTGGGAATCTGGTGAAGCTTTCTTT; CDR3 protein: CSARVWESGEAFF
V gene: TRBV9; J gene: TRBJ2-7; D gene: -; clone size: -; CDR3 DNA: TGTGCCAGCAGCCTAGAGGGGACAATCTCCTACGAGCAGTACTTC; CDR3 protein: CASSLEGTISYEQYF
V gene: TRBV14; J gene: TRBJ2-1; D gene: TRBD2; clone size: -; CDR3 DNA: TGTGCCAGCAGCCAAGAACTAGCGGGACTAGGTGAGCAGTTCTTC; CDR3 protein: CASSQELAGLGEQFF
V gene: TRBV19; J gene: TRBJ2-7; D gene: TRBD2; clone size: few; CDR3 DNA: TGTGCCAGTAGTTACTACGGGGGGTCCTCCTACGAGCAGTACTTC; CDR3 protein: CASSYYGGSSYEQYF
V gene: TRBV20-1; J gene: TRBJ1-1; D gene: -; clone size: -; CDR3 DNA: TGCAGTGCTAGGACGGCGAACACTGAAGCTTTCTTT; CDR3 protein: CSARTANTEAFF
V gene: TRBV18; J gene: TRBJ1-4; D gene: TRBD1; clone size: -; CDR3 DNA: TGTGCCAGCTCACGGACAGGGAATGAAAAACTGTTTTTT; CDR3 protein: CASSRTGNEKLFF
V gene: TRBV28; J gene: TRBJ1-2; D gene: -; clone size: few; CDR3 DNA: TGTGCCAGCAGTTTTTTCGGGTCATTCTATGGCTACACCTTC; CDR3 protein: CASSFFGSFYGYTF
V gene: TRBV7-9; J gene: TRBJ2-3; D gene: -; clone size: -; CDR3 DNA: TGTGCCAGCAGGAGCTCCGGACCTGATACGCAGTATTTT; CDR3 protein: CASRSSGPDTQYF
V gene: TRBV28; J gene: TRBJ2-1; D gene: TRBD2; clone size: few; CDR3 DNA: TGTGCCAGCAGTTTCTCGGGAGGCCGACTCTCCTACAATGAGCAGTTCTTC; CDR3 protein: CASSFSGGRLSYNEQFF
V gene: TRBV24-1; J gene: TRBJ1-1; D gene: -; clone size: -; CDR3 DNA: -; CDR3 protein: CATSDSTGTLKLSF
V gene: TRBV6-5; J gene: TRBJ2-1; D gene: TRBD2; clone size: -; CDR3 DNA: TGTGCCAGCAGTTACCCCGCTAGCGGTAACAATGAGCAGTTCTTC; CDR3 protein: CASSYPASGNNEQFF
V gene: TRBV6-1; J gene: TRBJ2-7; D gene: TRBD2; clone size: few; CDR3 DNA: TGTGCCAGCAGTTGGACTAGCGGGTACGAGCAGTACTTC; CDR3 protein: CASSWTSGYEQYF
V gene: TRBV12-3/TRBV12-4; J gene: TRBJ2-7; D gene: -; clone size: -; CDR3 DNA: TGTGCCAGCAGTTCCTACAGCGATTACGAGCAGTACTTC; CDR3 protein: CASSSYSDYEQYF
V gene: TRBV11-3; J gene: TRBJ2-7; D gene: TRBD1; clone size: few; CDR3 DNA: TGTGCCAGCAGCTCCCGAAGGGACAGGGTGTCCTACGAGCAGTACTTC; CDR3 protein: CASSSRRDRVSYEQYF
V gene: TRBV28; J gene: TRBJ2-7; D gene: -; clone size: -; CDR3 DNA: TGTGCCAGCAGGATGGAGCGGGTCGCCTACGAGCAGTACTTC; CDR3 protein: CASRMERVAYEQYF
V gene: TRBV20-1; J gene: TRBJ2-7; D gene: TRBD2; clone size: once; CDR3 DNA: TGCAGTGCTAGTCTCCGGGGGGGGACCTACGAGCAGTACTTC; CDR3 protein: CSASLRGGTYEQYF
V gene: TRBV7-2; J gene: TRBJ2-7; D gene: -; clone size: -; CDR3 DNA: TGTGCCAGCAGCTTAGTCTCGGACCACGGCGAGCAGTACTTC; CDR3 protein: CASSLVSDHGEQYF
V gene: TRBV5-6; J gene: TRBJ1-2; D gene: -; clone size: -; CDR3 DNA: TGTGCCAGCAGCCCCCAGGGTATCAGCTACACCTTC; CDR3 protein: CASSPQGISYTF
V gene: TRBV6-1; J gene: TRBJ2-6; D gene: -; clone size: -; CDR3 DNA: TGTGCCAGCAGTGAGGTTGGTTTCTCTGGGGCCAACGTCCTGACTTTC; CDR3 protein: CASSEVGFSGANVLTF
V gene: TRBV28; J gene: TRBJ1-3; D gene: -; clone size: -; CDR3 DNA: TGTGCCTCTAACAGGGAGGGAAACACCATATATTTT; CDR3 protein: CASNREGNTIYF
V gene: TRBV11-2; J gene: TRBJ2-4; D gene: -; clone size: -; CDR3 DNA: TGTGCCAGCAGCTCCTATAGTGGAAACATTCAGTACTTC; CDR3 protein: CASSSYSGNIQYF
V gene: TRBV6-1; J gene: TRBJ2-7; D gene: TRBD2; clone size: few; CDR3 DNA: TGTGCCAGCAGCACCGGGACTAGGAAAACCACCTACGAGCAGTACTTC; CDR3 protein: CASSTGTRKTTYEQYF
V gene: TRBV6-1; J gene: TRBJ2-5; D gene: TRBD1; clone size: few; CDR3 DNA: TGTGCCAGCTCCTCTCCCGGCGGGACAGGGAAAGAGACCCAGTACTTC; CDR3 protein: CASSSPGGTGKETQYF
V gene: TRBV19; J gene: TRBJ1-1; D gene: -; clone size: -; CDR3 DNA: TGTGCCAGTAGTATAGGTCTCATAGCTTTCTTT; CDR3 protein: CASSIGLIAFF
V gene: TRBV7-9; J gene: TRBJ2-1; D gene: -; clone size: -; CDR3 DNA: TGTGCCAGCAGCTTGGGGTACAATGAGCAGTTCTTC; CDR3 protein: CASSLGYNEQFF
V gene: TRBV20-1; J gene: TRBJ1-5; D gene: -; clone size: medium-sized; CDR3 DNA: TGCAGTGCTTCCAGGATCATTAATCAGCCCCAGCATTTT; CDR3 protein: CSASRIINQPQHF
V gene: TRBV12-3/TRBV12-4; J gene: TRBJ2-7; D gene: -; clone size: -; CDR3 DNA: TGTGCCAGCAGTCAAACCTCGTCGGGTTCCTACGAGCAGTACTTC; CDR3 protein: CASSQTSSGSYEQYF
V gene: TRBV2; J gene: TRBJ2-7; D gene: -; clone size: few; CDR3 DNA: TGTGCCAGCGGAGGACCGTTCGAGGACGAGCAGTACTTC; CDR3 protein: CASGGPFEDEQYF
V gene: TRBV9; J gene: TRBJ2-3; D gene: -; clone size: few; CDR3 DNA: TGTGCCAGCAGCGTAGTTGGGGGAGAAGGCACAGATACGCAGTATTTT; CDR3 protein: CASSVVGGEGTDTQYF
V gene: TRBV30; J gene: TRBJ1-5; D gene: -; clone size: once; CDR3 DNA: TGTGCCTGGACAGGGGATAGCAATCAGCCCCAGCATTTT; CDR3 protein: CAWTGDSNQPQHF
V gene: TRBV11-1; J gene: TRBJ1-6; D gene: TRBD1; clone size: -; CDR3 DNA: TGTGCCAGCAGCTCGGACAGGACGCGGTCACCCCTCCACTTT; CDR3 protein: CASSSDRTRSPLHF
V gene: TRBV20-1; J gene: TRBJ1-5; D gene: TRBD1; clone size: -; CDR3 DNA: TGCAGTGCTAGAGAGGCAGGGGGCGGACAGCCCCAGCATTTT; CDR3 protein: CSAREAGGGQPQHF
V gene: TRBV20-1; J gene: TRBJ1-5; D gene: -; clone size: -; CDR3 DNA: TGCAGTGCTAGAGATAGGACGGGTAATAGCAATCAGCCCCAGCATTTT; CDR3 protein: CSARDRTGNSNQPQHF
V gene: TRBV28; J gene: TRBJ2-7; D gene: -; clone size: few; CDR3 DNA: TGTGCCAGCAGTGGCCCGGGACCCTACGAGCAGTACTTC; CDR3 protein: CASSGPGPYEQYF
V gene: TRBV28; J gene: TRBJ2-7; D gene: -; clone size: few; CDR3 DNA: TGTGCCAGCAGTCCGGGCCTCGGGACAGAGCAGTACTTC; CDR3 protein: CASSPGLGTEQYF